This TCR beta chain was profiled in a study of blood T cell repertoires in COVID-19. This clone appeared a few times. Trimming at V came to 4 bases and at J to 9 bases, leaving 11 bases not matched to a gene. The CDR3 runs 15 residues. Germline V gene lookup returns CDR1 MNHEY and CDR2 SVGAGI. Clones were sequenced by immunoSEQ multiplex PCR, and TCRdb holds only the in-frame ones, with some missing. This table has fewer than 55,000 clones, 81% appearing once. This clonotype was obtained from a woman aged 80 or older with COVID-19, enrolled during active disease. Sequencing used peripheral blood. The chain uses TRBV6-5 and TRBJ1-4, with 7 positions matching TRBD1. The CDR3 reads CASSLGDPGQQKLFF. DNA for the CDR3: TGTGCCAGCAGTTTGGGGGACCCGGGACAGCAAAAACTGTTTTTT.